Listed below are T cell receptor beta chains from one sample, sequenced in a study of blood T cell repertoires in COVID-19. The assay was immunoSEQ multiplex PCR, and TCRdb's table has in-frame clones only and misses some. The sample has about 200,000 clones, 70% to 90% seen once. The sequenced material came from PBMCs or T cells enriched from blood (not recorded which). The receptors shown here come from a woman aged 40 to 50 with acute COVID-19. The CDR3 runs from the conserved cysteine through the conserved F or W. D genes are given only for firm matches. Not all rows give a size; the values are once, few, many and, for expanded clones, a class.

clone size	J gene	D gene	V gene	CDR3 protein	CDR3 DNA
.	TRBJ1-5	TRBD1	TRBV2	CASSITGTGNQPQHF	TGTGCCAGCAGTATAACCGGGACAGGGAATCAGCCCCAGCATTTT
.	TRBJ1-2	.	TRBV27	CASSFDSTGGTLGYTF	TGTGCCAGCAGTTTTGATTCGACTGGGGGCACCCTTGGCTACACCTTC
.	TRBJ1-5	TRBD1	TRBV10-1	CASGRTGKGNSNQPQHF	TGCGCCAGCGGGAGGACAGGGAAGGGAAACAGCAATCAGCCCCAGCATTTT
once	TRBJ1-1	.	TRBV13	CASGLQGAEAFF	TGTGCCAGCGGGCTACAGGGCGCTGAAGCTTTCTTT
.	TRBJ2-7	.	TRBV6-5	CASSYTGQGHPSNF	TGTGCCAGCAGTTACACCGGGCAGGGCCACCCCTCTAACTTC
.	TRBJ1-5	.	TRBV19	CASSRARGLNQPQHF	TGTGCCAGTAGTAGAGCTCGGGGTCTCAATCAGCCCCAGCATTTT
.	TRBJ2-1	.	TRBV11-2	CASSFEGSSYNEQFF	TGTGCCAGCAGCTTCGAGGGCAGCTCCTACAATGAGCAGTTCTTC
.	TRBJ1-5	.	TRBV27	CASSHRGSYNQPQHF	TGTGCCAGCAGCCATCGGGGTTCGTATAATCAGCCCCAGCATTTT
.	TRBJ1-5	TRBD1	TRBV2	CASRGDREYQPQHF	TGTGCCAGCAGAGGGGACAGGGAGTATCAGCCCCAGCATTTT
.	TRBJ1-2	TRBD1	TRBV5-5	CASNIVEGQRYFYGYTF	TGTGCCAGCAATATTGTAGAGGGACAGCGATATTTCTATGGCTACACCTTC
.	TRBJ2-1	.	TRBV12-2	CAKLLAGGLKRDNEQFF	TGTGCAAAGCTTTTGGCGGGAGGCCTAAAAAGGGACAATGAGCAGTTCTTC
.	TRBJ2-1	.	TRBV7-8	CASSLYGTPALYNEQFF	TGTGCCAGCAGCTTATACGGGACTCCAGCCCTCTACAATGAGCAGTTCTTC
.	TRBJ2-2	TRBD2	TRBV11-2	CASIFTGTRSDGELFF	TGTGCCAGCATTTTTACCGGGACTAGGAGTGATGGGGAGCTGTTTTTT
.	TRBJ2-1	TRBD2	TRBV9	CASSVAPGLAGGPKQFF	TGTGCCAGCAGCGTAGCTCCCGGACTAGCGGGAGGGCCCAAGCAGTTCTTC
.	TRBJ2-7	TRBD2	TRBV23-1	CASSQSGTSGSYEQYF	TGCGCCAGCAGTCAATCCGGGACTAGCGGCTCCTACGAGCAGTACTTC
few	TRBJ2-7	.	TRBV21-1	CASSTPPRQGVMYEQYF	TGTGCCAGCAGCACCCCACCAAGACAGGGTGTAATGTACGAGCAGTACTTC
.	TRBJ2-1	.	TRBV5-1	CASSSNYNEQFF	TGCGCCAGCAGTTCCAACTACAATGAGCAGTTCTTC
.	TRBJ2-7	.	TRBV5-1	CASGDFYEQYF	TGCGCCAGCGGGGACTTTTACGAGCAGTACTTC
.	TRBJ2-1	.	TRBV5-1	CASSSNTSYNEQFF	TGCGCCAGCAGCTCTAATACTAGCTACAATGAGCAGTTCTTC
.	TRBJ2-1	.	TRBV5-6	CASTLVNEQFF	TGTGCCAGCACCCTCGTCAATGAGCAGTTCTTC
.	TRBJ2-1	TRBD2	TRBV7-3	CASSFSPTSHEQFF	TGTGCCAGCAGCTTCAGCCCGACTAGCCATGAGCAGTTCTTC
.	TRBJ1-2	.	TRBV3-1/TRBV3-2	CASSQLEVYGYTF	TGTGCCAGCAGCCAGTTGGAGGTCTATGGCTACACCTTC
.	TRBJ1-5	.	TRBV27	CASSNYTGKANQPQHF	TGTGCCAGCTCGAATTATACAGGGAAGGCCAATCAGCCCCAGCATTTT
.	TRBJ2-3	TRBD1	TRBV12-5	CASGLAGQGVGYTDTQYF	TGTGCTAGTGGTTTGGCGGGACAGGGGGTTGGGTACACAGATACGCAGTATTTT
.	TRBJ2-1	.	TRBV2	CASSSAGTSPAPSEFF	TGTGCCAGCAGTAGTGCCGGGACTTCCCCCGCCCCCTCAGAGTTCTTC
.	TRBJ2-2	.	TRBV2	CASRPHSTGELFF	TGTGCCAGCAGACCGCACAGCACCGGGGAGCTGTTTTTT
.	TRBJ1-5	.	TRBV10-2	CASSEAGHSNQPQHF	TGCGCCAGCAGTGAGGCGGGCCATAGCAATCAGCCCCAGCATTTT
few	TRBJ1-6	TRBD1	TRBV7-2	CASSSYRGDSPLHF	TGTGCCAGCAGCTCCTACAGGGGGGATTCACCCCTCCACTTT
.	TRBJ1-1	TRBD1	TRBV6-5	CASSRQGSTEAFF	TGTGCCAGCAGTCGACAGGGCTCCACTGAAGCTTTCTTT
.	TRBJ2-2	.	TRBV7-3	CASSLTYTNTGELFF	TGTGCCAGCAGCTTAACGTACACAAACACCGGGGAGCTGTTTTTT